One sample yielded the 6 T cell receptor beta chains listed below, sequenced in a study of T cell repertoires in cytomegalovirus infection. Antigens for these TCRs are unknown. MiXCR, run by TCRdb on the reads, gives a single entry per CDR3 protein. The table shows a few hundred thousand distinct CDR3 sequences, with 40% occurring only once. The specimen was cultured PBMCs, collected from culture after CMV antigen stimulation. The origin of the receptors is a human donor in good health (CMV status not recorded). Some clones in this sample may be carry-over from other donors' samples.

This chain joins TRBV7-8 and TRBJ2-1; no firm D call. The length of the CDR3 is 15 residues. Germline CDR1 reads SGHVS; CDR2 reads FQNEAQ. V shed 0 bases and J shed 0 bases, with 6 bases lying between them. The DNA for the CDR3 is TGTGCCAGCAGCTTAGCCCGGACCTCCTACAATGAGCAGTTCTTC. This encodes CASSLARTSYNEQFF.

This clonotype was observed a handful of times. The chain links TRBV7-2 to TRBJ2-7; 7 nucleotides line up with TRBD2. The J segment lost 4 bases and the V segment lost 5 bases, leaving 8 bases of the junction unmatched. CDR3 length equals 14 residues. CDR1 is SGHTA, CDR2 FQGNSA, per germline. The CDR3 loop reads CASSGGDSGYEQYF. The CDR3 DNA sequence: TGTGCCAGCAGCGGGGGGGATAGTGGGTACGAGCAGTACTTC.

On this clonotype: The junction departs from germline at one end; a sequencing error may be responsible. The V and J genes are TRBV7-2 and TRBJ1-2, with 9 positions matching TRBD1. CDR3 size: 14 residues. Germline CDR1 reads SGHTA; CDR2 reads FQGNSA. CDR3 sequence reads: CACSSGTGLFGYTF. Here the CDR3 DNA reads TGTGCCTGCAGCTCAGGGACAGGGCTTTTTGGCTACACCTTC. Variable domain in full (rest from reference TRBV7-2 and TRBJ1-2): GAGVSQSPSNKVTEKGKDVELRCDPISGHTALYWYRQSLGQGLEFLIYFQGNSAPDKSGLPSDRFSAERTGGSVSTLTIQRTQQEDSAVYLCACSSGTGLFGYTFGSGTRLTVV.

This clonotype was seen only a few times. V is TRBV6-1 and J is TRBJ2-2; TRBD2 agrees at 12 bases. Trimming took 5 bases from V and 10 from J; bases not matched to a gene: 8. This CDR3 spans 15 amino acids. Per germline, CDR1 MNHNS and CDR2 SASEGT. The CDR3 is CASSYTGLAGQELFF. The CDR3 DNA reads as TGTGCCAGCAGTTACACTGGACTAGCGGGACAGGAGCTGTTTTTT.

This clonotype appeared a single time. This chain uses TRBV6-8 with TRBJ1-4; possibly TRBD1 for D (5 bases). Germline CDR1 is MNHGY and CDR2 is SAAAGT. Trimming left V 6 bases short and J 9 bases short, with 8 bases between. The CDR3 runs 11 residues. The CDR3 sequence: CASSRGKKLFF. In nucleotides, the CDR3 is TGTGCCAGCAGCCGGGGGAAAAAACTGTTTTTT.

This clonotype has only one observation. This rearrangement joins TRBV6-2 or TRBV6-3 to TRBJ2-1, with D uncertain. The CDR3 spans 12 residues. Deletions cut 3 bases from V and 9 bases from J, with 9 bases between. CDR1 is MNHEY and CDR2 is SVGEGT in the germline V gene. CDR3 DNA: TGTGCCAGCAGTTATCAGGCCGTTGAGCAGTTCTTC. Protein sequence: CASSYQAVEQFF.